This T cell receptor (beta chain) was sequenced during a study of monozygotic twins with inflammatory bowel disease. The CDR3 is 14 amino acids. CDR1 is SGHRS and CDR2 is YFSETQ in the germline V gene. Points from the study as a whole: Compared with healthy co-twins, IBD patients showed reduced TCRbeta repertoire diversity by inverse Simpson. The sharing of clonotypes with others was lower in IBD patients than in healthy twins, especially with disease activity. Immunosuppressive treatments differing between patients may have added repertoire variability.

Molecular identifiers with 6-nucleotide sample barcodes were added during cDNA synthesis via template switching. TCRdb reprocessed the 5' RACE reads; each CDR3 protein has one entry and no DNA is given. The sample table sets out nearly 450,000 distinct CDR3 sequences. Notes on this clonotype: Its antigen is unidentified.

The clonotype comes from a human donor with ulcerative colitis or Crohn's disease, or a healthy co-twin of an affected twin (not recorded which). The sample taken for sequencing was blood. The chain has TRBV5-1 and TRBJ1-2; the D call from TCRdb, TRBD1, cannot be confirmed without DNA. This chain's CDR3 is CASSGRTGGDGYTF.